This TCR beta chain is from a study of shared clonotypes between healthy human individuals. General study points: A few donors had around 5% of their naive CD4 clonotypes in common. Across subsets, estimated richness was generally greater for naive than for memory populations.

This clone appeared a single time. Its antigen is as yet unknown. This CDR3 has 14 amino acids. Germline V gene sequence: CDR1 SEHNR, CDR2 FQNEAQ (reference sequence). The V gene lost 10 bases and the J gene lost 2 bases, with 17 bases spanning the gap. Genomic DNA of every subset was divided equally among multiple immunoSEQ plates. Assay used: immunoSEQ multiplex PCR; TCRdb lists only in-frame clones, some missing. The sample consists of some 2.3 million clones, 85% to 95% of them appearing once. The chain joins TRBV7-9 to TRBJ1-1, with a weak D call TRBD1 (6 bases). This clonotype was obtained from a man between 18 and 35 years old in good health. Some clones in this sample may be carry-over from other donors' samples. The sequenced sample was naive CD4+ T cells from PBMCs. The subset here: CD45RA+ positively selected. In DNA, the CDR3 is TGTGCCACGCATGGGGGGCAGTACAACACTGAAGCTTTCTTT. It codes for CATHGGQYNTEAFF.